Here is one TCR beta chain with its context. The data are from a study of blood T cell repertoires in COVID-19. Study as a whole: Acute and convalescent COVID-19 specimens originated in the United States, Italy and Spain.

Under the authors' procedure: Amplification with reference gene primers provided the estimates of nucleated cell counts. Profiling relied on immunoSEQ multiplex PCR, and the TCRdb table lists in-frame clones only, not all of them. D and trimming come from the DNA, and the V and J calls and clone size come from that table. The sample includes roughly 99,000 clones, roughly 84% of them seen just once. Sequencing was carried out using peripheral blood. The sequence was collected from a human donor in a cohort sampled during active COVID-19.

DNA of the CDR3: TGTGCCAGTAGGCCTACAGGGGGCAGGGAGACCCAGTACTTC. Translating it yields CASRPTGGRETQYF. The chain employs TRBV19 and TRBJ2-5; TRBD1 aligns across 9 bases. Losses at the gene ends were 6 bases for V and 5 bases for J; bases not matched to a gene: 7. CDR3 length equals 14 residues. Germline V CDR1 and CDR2: LNHDA, SQIVND (reference sequence).